At least ten counts were recorded for the clone carrying this T cell receptor (beta chain). Its specificity is not known. This sample is drawn from a study of T cells in Graves' hyperthyroidism and ophthalmopathy. CDR3 size: 16 residues. Germline V lookup: CDR1 ENHRY, CDR2 SYGVKD. With 3 bases removed from V and 0 bases from J, the gap between germline ends came to 13 bases. Study findings and constraints: Most clonotypes expanded in thyroid above 0.001 were likewise present in blood.

Those with hyperthyroidism were 18 to 65 years old, newly diagnosed, and ill for under 2 months. TCR beta CDR3 regions were amplified from RNA transcripts. HTBI primers were the set used in a first-round RT-PCR of the TCR CDR3. TCRdb used MiXCR to reprocess the multiplex PCR reads, holding one entry per CDR3 protein. In the table there are fewer than 300,000 distinct CDR3 sequences, 13% to 15% of which are singletons. V is TRBV10-3 and J is TRBJ2-3, with D possibly matching TRBD2 (5 bases). The specimen sequenced was blood. This receptor was obtained from a woman aged 45 to 65 with Graves' hyperthyroidism that later progressed to Graves' ophthalmopathy. The CDR3 DNA follows: TGTGCCATCAGTGAACGGCTAGCATATAGCACAGATACGCAGTATTTT. Translated: CAISERLAYSTDTQYF.